The 29 T cell receptor beta chains below all came from one sample that was sequenced in a study of control samples from healthy donors and cancer patients. Sequenced by immunoSEQ multiplex PCR; TCRdb stores in-frame clones only, minus some. Of roughly 120,000 clones listed, approximately 88% are singletons. Sequenced material: blood. The source is a man aged 35 to 55 in good health.

CDR3 nucleotides: TGTGCCAGCAGCTTAGCTCGGACAGCCCCTTACTCTGGGGCCAACGTCCTGACTTTC. Protein: CASSLARTAPYSGANVLTF. The V call is TRBV7-2, the J call TRBJ2-6, with a weak D call TRBD1 (6 bases). Trimming pared 0 bases from V and 0 bases from J, leaving 15 bases between. This CDR3 spans 19 amino acids. Germline V gives CDR1 SGHTA, CDR2 FQGNSA.

On this clone: Other nucleotide sequences in the sample specify the same CDR3. The rearrangement links TRBV5-1 to TRBJ1-4, with 8 bases matching TRBD1. Germline loops: CDR1 SGHRS, CDR2 YFSETQ. Germline trimming cut 0 bases from V and 5 bases from J; bases unmatched to any gene: 0. CDR3 length: 14 residues. CDR3 nucleotides: TGCGCCAGCAGCTTGGGGACAGGGAATGAAAAACTGTTTTTT. Translating gives CASSLGTGNEKLFF.

The J gene is TRBJ2-2, the V gene TRBV2; unclear D gene. The V gene lost 7 bases and the J gene lost 1 base, with 10 bases spanning the gap. The CDR3 loop spans 14 amino acids. Germline CDR1 and CDR2: SNHLY and FYNNEI. Written as DNA, the CDR3 is TGTGCCAGCAACCCGGGTCGGAACACCGGGGAGCTGTTTTTT. It is translated as CASNPGRNTGELFF.

The rearrangement links TRBV24-1 to TRBJ2-1; possible D gene TRBD2, 5 bases. CDR1 is KGHDR, CDR2 SFDVKD, per germline. V gave up 4 bases and J gave up 8 bases, with 23 bases separating them. The CDR3 loop spans 17 amino acids. DNA of the CDR3: TGTGCCACCAGTGAACCGCTGAGCGGCGCAGGTCGGTATGAGCAGTTCTTC. This encodes CATSEPLSGAGRYEQFF.

The genes are TRBV7-9 and TRBJ2-2; TRBD2 aligns across 15 bases. The CDR3 has 19 amino acids. CDR1 and CDR2 from the germline V gene are SEHNR and FQNEAQ (reference sequence). Germline trimming cut 1 base from V and 0 bases from J; bases unmatched to any gene: 3. CDR3 protein: CASSLVGLAGGANTGELFF. CDR3 in DNA: TGTGCCAGCAGCTTAGTGGGACTAGCGGGGGGAGCGAACACCGGGGAGCTGTTTTTT.

The chain employs TRBV30 and TRBJ1-3; no reliable D call. V gave up 1 base and J gave up 4 bases, with 8 bases separating them. The CDR3 loop spans 13 amino acids. Germline V gives CDR1 GTSNPN, CDR2 SVGIG (reference sequence). CDR3 nucleotides: TGTGCCTGGAGTGCACCTATGGGAAACACCATATATTTT. Encoded protein: CAWSAPMGNTIYF.

Note on this clone: Other DNA sequences of this sample code for an identical CDR3. The CDR3: CASSEGGEETQYF. The CDR3 coding sequence is TGTGCCAGCAGTGAAGGCGGGGAAGAGACCCAGTACTTC. The chain has TRBV2 and TRBJ2-5; weak D call: TRBD2 (6 bases). With 1 base removed from V and 3 bases from J, the gap between germline ends came to 6 bases. This CDR3 region has 13 residues. In germline, CDR1 is SNHLY, CDR2 FYNNEI.

This clone was detected once. The CDR3 region has the DNA TGTGCCAGCAGTGAAGCGCTTCGGGGGGGAAGTCAGCCCCAGCATTTT. Its translation: CASSEALRGGSQPQHF. The chain is built from TRBV6-1 and TRBJ1-5; TRBD1 is a possible D gene (5 bases). The CDR3 has 16 amino acids. V lost 0 bases and J 6 bases, leaving 15 bases between the germline ends. Germline V CDR1 and CDR2: MNHNS, SASEGT.

This clone is a singleton in its sample. V and J are TRBV3-1 (or the pseudogene TRBV3-2) and TRBJ2-3; D is undetermined. The germline gives CDR1 LGHDT, CDR2 YNNKEL (reference sequence). Trimming pared 4 bases from V and 11 bases from J, leaving 16 bases between. The CDR3 loop spans 13 amino acids. The CDR3 region has the DNA TGTGCCAGCAGCCTTCGGGCCAAGCCCGGGCAGTATTTT. The encoded protein is CASSLRAKPGQYF.

This clone was counted a few times. The chain links TRBV5-1 to TRBJ2-6, with 9 bases lining up with TRBD1. The V gene's germline CDR1 is SGHRS and CDR2 YFSETQ. The CDR3 loop spans 16 amino acids. Trimming at V came to 3 bases and at J to 3 bases, leaving 4 bases not matched to a gene. The CDR3 DNA reads as TGCGCCAGCAGCTCAAGGACAGGGGATGGGGCCAACGTCCTGACTTTC. Its protein is CASSSRTGDGANVLTF.

The gene calls are TRBV19 and TRBJ1-1, with a possible D match to TRBD1 (5 bases). The CDR3 has 14 residues. In germline, CDR1 is LNHDA, CDR2 SQIVND (reference sequence). V was trimmed by 3 bases and J by 1 base, leaving 9 bases between them. CDR3 in amino acids: CASSIGGGNTEAFF. The DNA of the CDR3 is TGTGCCAGTAGTATTGGGGGAGGGAACACTGAAGCTTTCTTT. Using reference TRBV19 and TRBJ1-1 for the parts outside the CDR3, the full variable domain is DGGITQSPKYLFRKEGQNVTLSCEQNLNHDAMYWYRQDPGQGLRLIYYSQIVNDFQKGDIAEGYSVSREKKESFPLTVTSAQKNPTAFYLCASSIGGGNTEAFFGQGTRLTVV.

J is TRBJ2-6 and V is TRBV19; D gene uncertain. CDR1 is LNHDA, CDR2 SQIVND, per germline (reference sequence). CDR3 length: 16 residues. Trimming pared 7 bases from V and 0 bases from J, leaving 13 bases between. In DNA form, the CDR3 reads TGTGCCAGTACAGTCACTGGTAACTCTGGGGCCAACGTCCTGACTTTC. This encodes CASTVTGNSGANVLTF.

The chain combines TRBV4-2 with TRBJ2-3; D ambiguous. V was clipped by 1 base and J by 0 bases, with 5 bases between them. This CDR3 is 14 amino acids long. Germline CDR1 LGHNA, CDR2 YNFKEQ. The CDR3 DNA is TGTGCCAGCAGCCAAGTGTCTAGCACAGATACGCAGTATTTT. Protein sequence: CASSQVSSTDTQYF.

This sequence joins TRBV5-4 and TRBJ1-1, with D unclear. Looked up from germline, CDR1 is SGHNT and CDR2 is YYREEE (reference sequence). This CDR3 comprises 13 residues. Between the trimmed V and J ends, which lost 1 base and 14 bases, there was a span of 18 bases. CDR3 coding DNA: TGTGCCAGCAGCTTGCTGGACCCCAAAGAGGAGTTCTTT. It yields the protein CASSLLDPKEEFF.

Only one count was recorded for this clone. The chain recombines TRBV13 with TRBJ1-2; 7 bases line up with TRBD1. Germline V gene data show CDR1 as PRHDT and CDR2 as FYEKMQ (reference sequence). The CDR3 loop spans 15 amino acids. With 2 bases clipped from V and 4 bases from J, the junction kept 7 bases outside the gene matches. The CDR3 DNA follows: TGTGCCAGCAGCTTACGGCGACAGGGCGCCTATGGCTACACCTTC. The encoded protein is CASSLRRQGAYGYTF.

This clone was detected only a few times. This chain connects TRBV9 to TRBJ2-1, with 11 bases lining up with TRBD2. V dropped 0 bases and J dropped 2; count of bases not matched to a gene: 1. The CDR3 is 16 amino acids. From germline, CDR1 is SGDLS and CDR2 YYNGEE. Here the CDR3 reads CASSVGSGGAYNEQFF. The CDR3 DNA follows: TGTGCCAGCAGCGTAGGTAGCGGGGGGGCCTACAATGAGCAGTTCTTC.

The CDR3 DNA follows: TGTGCCAGCAGTAGCAGGGGGCGCAGCTATGGCTACACCTTC. This codes for CASSSRGRSYGYTF. The V call is TRBV2, the J call TRBJ1-2, with 8 bases lining up with TRBD1. V lost 5 bases, J lost 4 bases, and 6 bases stayed unmatched. The CDR3 contains 14 residues. Germline V gives CDR1 SNHLY, CDR2 FYNNEI.

The V gene is TRBV7-9, the J gene TRBJ1-2, with 9 bases identical to TRBD1. Germline-derived CDR1 and CDR2 are SEHNR and FQNEAQ (reference sequence). Trimming at V came to 0 bases and at J to 2 bases, leaving 7 bases not matched to a gene. CDR3 length: 17 residues. The CDR3 DNA follows: TGTGCCAGCAGCTTAGCAGGTTGGGACAGGGCCAACTATGGCTACACCTTC. Its translation is CASSLAGWDRANYGYTF.

CDR3 amino acids: CAWSRSGREETQYF. Here the CDR3 DNA reads TGTGCCTGGAGTCGGAGCGGGCGGGAAGAGACCCAGTACTTC. The chain has TRBV30 and TRBJ2-5, with D possibly TRBD2 on 6 matching bases. Trimming took 2 bases from V and 3 from J, leaving 13 bases between them. CDR1 GTSNPN and CDR2 SVGIG come from the germline V gene (reference sequence). The CDR3 runs to 14 residues.

The chain is built from TRBV11-2 and TRBJ1-6, with 10 nucleotides matching TRBD1. The CDR3 has 15 amino acids. Trimming at V came to 5 bases and at J to 6 bases, leaving 4 bases not matched to a gene. Looked up from germline, CDR1 is SGHAT and CDR2 is FQNNGV. DNA for the CDR3: TGTGCCAGCAGCCCCCGGGACAGGGGTAATTCACCCCTCCACTTT. Protein: CASSPRDRGNSPLHF.

The chain recombines TRBV6-6 with TRBJ2-7; no reliable D call. Germline V gene lookup returns CDR1 MNHNY and CDR2 SVGAGI (reference sequence). V dropped 3 bases and J dropped 6 bases, with 21 bases sitting between them. CDR3 size: 16 residues. CDR3 protein: CASSYTYTVLGFEQYF. The CDR3 DNA sequence: TGTGCCAGCAGTTATACTTACACCGTTCTGGGTTTCGAGCAGTACTTC.

This clone was observed once. The rearrangement uses TRBV18 and TRBJ1-1; a possible D gene is TRBD1 (6 bases). The V end lost 2 bases, the J end lost 2 bases, and 12 bases lay between the germline ends. Germline lookup yields CDR1 KGHSH and CDR2 LQKENI. The CDR3 runs to 15 residues. For the CDR3, the DNA is TGTGCCAGCTCACCAAGTACAGGGACTAACACTGAAGCTTTCTTT. It encodes CASSPSTGTNTEAFF.

This rearrangement joins TRBV7-8 to TRBJ1-5, with no clear D. V was clipped by 5 bases and J by 10 bases, with 15 bases between them. The CDR3 length is 13 residues. The germline CDR1 and CDR2 sequences are SGHVS and FQNEAQ. This CDR3 is CASSVLQAPPQHF. The CDR3 DNA is TGTGCCAGCAGCGTACTTCAGGCTCCCCCCCAGCATTTT.

This clone was observed a few times. The chain has TRBV7-8 and TRBJ1-1, with TRBD1 matching over 10 bases. Germline values: CDR1 SGHVS, CDR2 FQNEAQ. The V segment lost 1 base and the J segment 10 bases; nucleotides outside the gene matches: 9. The CDR3 has 15 amino acids. The CDR3 loop reads CASSLEPVRDRGAFF. As DNA, the CDR3 is TGTGCCAGCAGCTTAGAGCCAGTACGGGACAGGGGAGCTTTCTTT.

This chain links TRBV19 with TRBJ2-3; TRBD2 matches at 15 bases. Germline V gives CDR1 LNHDA, CDR2 SQIVND (reference sequence). Trimming cost V 4 bases and J 2 bases; bases outside gene matches: 10. CDR3 size: 19 residues. CDR3 sequence: CASSTVPGLAGGFTDTQYF. In nucleotides, the CDR3 is TGTGCCAGTAGTACGGTCCCGGGACTAGCGGGGGGATTCACAGATACGCAGTATTTT.

V gene TRBV5-4 combines with J gene TRBJ2-5, with 11 bases lining up with TRBD2. The germline V gene has CDR1 SGHNT and CDR2 YYREEE (reference sequence). There are 17 residues in the CDR3. V shed 5 bases and J 3 bases; nucleotides not matched to a gene: 12. The CDR3 nucleotides are TGTGCCAGCAGTTCCGGACAGGGGACTAGCGGTAAAGAGACCCAGTACTTC. It translates to CASSSGQGTSGKETQYF.

This clone was picked up one time. The chain joins TRBV29-1 to TRBJ2-3, with 10 nucleotides matching TRBD2. J lost 0 bases, V lost 4 bases, and 10 bases had no gene match. CDR3 length: 17 amino acids. The germline V gene encodes CDR1 SQVTM and CDR2 ANQGSEA. CDR3 residues: CSVVASGGLLSTDTQYF. CDR3 sequence (DNA): TGCAGCGTTGTGGCTAGCGGGGGCCTGCTTAGCACAGATACGCAGTATTTT.

The genes are TRBV15 and TRBJ1-1; D is uncertain. CDR3 length: 16 residues. V was pared by 0 bases and J by 5 bases, with 16 bases between. Per the germline V gene, CDR1 is LNHNV and CDR2 is YYDKDF (reference sequence). The CDR3 spells CATSRDAGHSGTEAFF. Here the CDR3 DNA reads TGTGCCACCAGCAGAGATGCCGGGCACTCGGGGACTGAAGCTTTCTTT. The full variable domain, its missing parts supplied by reference TRBV15 and TRBJ1-1, is DAMVIQNPRYQVTQFGKPVTLSCSQTLNHNVMYWYQQKSSQAPKLLFHYYDKDFNNEADTPDNFQSRRPNTSFCFLDIRSPGLGDTAMYLCATSRDAGHSGTEAFFGQGTRLTVV.

The rearrangement links TRBV20-1 to TRBJ1-2; D is uncertain. In germline, CDR1 is DFQATT, CDR2 SNEGSKA (reference sequence). V lost 6 bases, J lost 4 bases, and 12 bases lay in between. The CDR3 is 12 amino acids. The CDR3 protein is CSASLRTYGYTF. In nucleotides, the CDR3 is TGCAGTGCAAGTTTACGGACCTATGGCTACACCTTC.